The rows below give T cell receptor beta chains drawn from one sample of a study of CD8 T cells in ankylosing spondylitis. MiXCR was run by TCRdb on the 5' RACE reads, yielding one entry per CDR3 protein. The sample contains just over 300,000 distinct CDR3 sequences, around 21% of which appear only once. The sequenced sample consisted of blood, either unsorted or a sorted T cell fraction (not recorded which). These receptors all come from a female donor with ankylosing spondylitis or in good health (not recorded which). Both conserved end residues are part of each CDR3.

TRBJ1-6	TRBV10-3	CAISERPRGSPLHF
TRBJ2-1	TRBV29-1	CSVEETARNEQFF
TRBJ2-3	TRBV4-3	CASSASFGENTQYF
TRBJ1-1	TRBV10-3	CAIREFAGTEGGAFF
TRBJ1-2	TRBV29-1	CSVGQTGSYGYTF
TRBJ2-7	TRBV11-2	CASSSGPSLYEQYF
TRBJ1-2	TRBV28	CASRYGGYTF
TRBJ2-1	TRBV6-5	CASSYSWGNEQFF
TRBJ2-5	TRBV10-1	CASSGPGQALETQYF
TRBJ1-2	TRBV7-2	CAGAGDREHYGYTF
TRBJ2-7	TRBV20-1	CSAKGQTNEQYF
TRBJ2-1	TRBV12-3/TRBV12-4	CASSLSGLYNEQFF
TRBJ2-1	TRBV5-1	CASARAGGSYNEQFF
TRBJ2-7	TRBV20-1	CSAIWGVRIYEQYF
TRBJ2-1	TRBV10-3	CAISQRETLDSYNEQFF
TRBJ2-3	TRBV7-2	CASRLSPTIMADTQYF
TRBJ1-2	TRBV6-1	CASRSRQGREGYTF
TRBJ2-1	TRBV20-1	CSASSGSSYNEQFF
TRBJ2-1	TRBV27	CASSSSGISSYNEQFF